The next 31 T cell receptor beta chains were all read from a single sample in a study of identical twins. TCRdb re-called the 5' RACE reads with MiXCR, one entry per CDR3 protein. Altogether roughly 240,000 distinct CDR3 sequences are present, around 7% being singletons, with the ten largest covering more than 3%. The sample was also reused in another study, on yellow fever vaccine responses in identical twins.

The sample was memory (CD45RO+) T cells sorted from blood. Source of these receptors: a woman between 18 and 29 years old in good health.

This clonotype was picked up a small number of times. The chain links TRBV20-1 to TRBJ1-6; possibly TRBD1 for D (5 bases). Germline loops: CDR1 DFQATT, CDR2 SNEGSKA (reference sequence). With 6 bases removed from V and 7 bases from J, the gap between germline ends came to 22 bases. This CDR3 comprises 16 residues. CDR3 DNA: TGCAGTGCAAGTAGGTCCGGGGGAGCGAAGAATTCACCCCTCCACTTT. Translated, it gives CSASRSGGAKNSPLHF.

There are a few counts of this clonotype. V gene TRBV20-1 combines with J gene TRBJ2-7; no reliable D call. The CDR3 is made up of 13 amino acids. The V end was cut by 6 bases, the J end by 2 bases, with 14 bases between. Germline-derived CDR1 and CDR2 are DFQATT and SNEGSKA (reference sequence). CDR3 amino acids: CSADDVFPYEQYV. The CDR3 nucleotides read TGCAGTGCCGACGACGTATTTCCCTACGAGCAGTACGTC.

This clonotype was seen ten or more times. The V call is TRBV27, the J call TRBJ2-1; the D gene is possibly TRBD2 (5 bases). Germline CDR1 reads MNHEY; CDR2 reads SMNVEV (reference sequence). Trimming shortened V by 8 bases and J by 0 bases, and 11 bases separated the two germline ends. The CDR3 length is 14 residues. The CDR3 nucleotides read TGTGCCAGCCGCGAGGACTCCTCCTACAATGAGCAGTTCTTC. Translating gives CASREDSSYNEQFF.

Many counts were recorded for this clonotype. The rearrangement joins TRBV10-3 to TRBJ2-1, with 8 nucleotides matching TRBD2. Unmatched junction bases numbered 10, after V lost 2 bases and J lost 4 bases. The germline V gene has CDR1 ENHRY and CDR2 SYGVKD. CDR3 length: 17 residues. As DNA, the CDR3 is TGTGCCATCAGTGAGGCCCTCGGTGGCGGGGGGTACAATGAGCAGTTCTTC. It is translated as CAISEALGGGGYNEQFF.

This clonotype was seen many times. This sequence joins TRBV12-3 or TRBV12-4 and TRBJ2-3, with D uncertain. The CDR3 contains 14 residues. The V gene lost 5 bases and the J gene lost 1 base, with 10 bases spanning the gap. CDR3 loop: CASSPSGRTDTQYF. DNA of the CDR3: TGTGCCAGCAGTCCCAGTGGGCGCACAGATACGCAGTATTTT.

The V and J genes are TRBV7-8 and TRBJ2-1, with TRBD1 as a possible D gene (6 bases). Per the germline V gene, CDR1 is SGHVS and CDR2 is FQNEAQ. V was clipped by 5 bases and J by 4 bases, with 12 bases between them. The CDR3 totals 14 residues. For the CDR3, the DNA is TGTGCCAGCAGCCCCCTCGGACAGTACAATGAGCAGTTCTTC. It specifies CASSPLGQYNEQFF.

J is TRBJ2-3 and V is TRBV10-3; D unresolved. Germline loops: CDR1 ENHRY, CDR2 SYGVKD. The ends were cut back, 0 bases at V and 1 base at J, with 11 bases in the middle. The CDR3 sequence is 16 residues long. DNA of the CDR3: TGTGCCATCAGTGAGTCTTCTCGGAGTGGCACAGATACGCAGTATTTT. This encodes CAISESSRSGTDTQYF.

The genes are TRBV12-3 or TRBV12-4 and TRBJ1-6; D is unclear. V dropped 1 base and J dropped 5 bases, with 3 bases sitting between them. CDR3 length equals 13 residues. Written as DNA, the CDR3 is TGTGCCAGCAGTTTAGGGGATAATTCACCCCTCCACTTT. Its translation: CASSLGDNSPLHF.

This clonotype has just a few counts. The rearrangement joins TRBV29-1 to TRBJ2-7; 7 positions match TRBD1. This CDR3 comprises 14 residues. Looked up from germline, CDR1 is SQVTM and CDR2 is ANQGSEA. Trimming at V came to 6 bases and at J to 3 bases, leaving 11 bases not matched to a gene. CDR3 sequence: CSVAPGQFNYEQYF. The CDR3 DNA reads TGCAGCGTCGCGCCGGGACAGTTTAACTACGAGCAGTACTTC.

In this sample, this clonotype turned up many times. The chain joins TRBV5-1 to TRBJ2-2; TRBD1 agrees at 8 bases. This CDR3 contains 15 residues. Germline trimming cut 4 bases from V and 2 bases from J; bases unmatched to any gene: 4. From germline, CDR1 is SGHRS and CDR2 YFSETQ. The chain's CDR3 is CASSTGQVNTGELFF. The CDR3 nucleotides are TGCGCCAGCAGCACGGGACAGGTCAACACCGGGGAGCTGTTTTTT.

This clonotype was recorded at least ten times. This rearrangement joins TRBV24-1 to TRBJ1-2; no clear D. In germline, CDR1 is KGHDR, CDR2 SFDVKD. V was cut by 0 bases and J by 8 bases, with 9 bases left in between. The CDR3 spans 13 residues. CDR3 DNA sequence: TGTGCCACCAGTGATTTGGAGGTCCGGGGCTACACCTTC. It encodes CATSDLEVRGYTF.

The sample holds a few counts of this clonotype. This chain joins TRBV28 and TRBJ2-3; the D is unclear. Germline V gene lookup returns CDR1 MDHEN and CDR2 SYDVKM. This CDR3 has 14 residues. Trimming stripped 2 bases from V and 6 bases from J, with 12 bases between. CDR3 DNA: TGTGCCAGCAGTTTAGGCGGCGTGAGCGATACGCAGTATTTT. Encoded protein: CASSLGGVSDTQYF.

This rearrangement joins TRBV10-2 to TRBJ2-1, with a weak D call TRBD1 (5 bases). V was cut by 5 bases and J by 16 bases, with 15 bases left in between. The CDR3 has 11 amino acids. Germline CDR1 and CDR2: WSHSY and SAAADI. Here the CDR3 reads CASSPLWGHFF. CDR3 DNA: TGCGCCAGCAGTCCCCTTTGGGGCCATTTCTTC.

The chain recombines TRBV20-1 with TRBJ2-3, with D perhaps given as TRBD1 or TRBD2 (7 bases each). This CDR3 spans 14 amino acids. The germline gives CDR1 DFQATT, CDR2 SNEGSKA (reference sequence). V gave up 5 bases and J gave up 2 bases, with 14 bases separating them. Here the CDR3 DNA reads TGCAGTGCTTGGGACAGCGGGACCACAGATACGCAGTATTTT. It yields the protein CSAWDSGTTDTQYF.

The rearrangement links TRBV20-1 to TRBJ2-7; D is perhaps TRBD2 (5 bases). Germline V gene data show CDR1 as DFQATT and CDR2 as SNEGSKA (reference sequence). CDR3 size: 12 residues. Trimming pared 8 bases from V and 3 bases from J, leaving 14 bases between. CDR3 in DNA: TGCAGTTCCCCGGGGAAGTTCTACGAGCAGTACTTC. It specifies CSSPGKFYEQYF.

Ten or more counts support this clonotype. The chain joins TRBV7-9 to TRBJ2-5, with 12 bases fitting TRBD2. The J segment lost 2 bases and the V segment lost 5 bases, leaving 9 bases of the junction unmatched. The CDR3 runs to 17 residues. Looked up from germline, CDR1 is SEHNR and CDR2 is FQNEAQ (reference sequence). Written as DNA, the CDR3 is TGTGCCAGCAGCCCTGGAGGACTAGCGGGGAAACAAGAGACCCAGTACTTC. This gives the protein CASSPGGLAGKQETQYF.

The V gene is TRBV20-1, the J gene TRBJ2-7, with a tentative D call TRBD1 (6 bases). Trimming took 5 bases from V and 5 from J, leaving 22 bases between them. The germline V gene has CDR1 DFQATT and CDR2 SNEGSKA (reference sequence). This CDR3 has 15 amino acids. The CDR3 is CSASYLDRTWNEQYF. For the CDR3, the DNA is TGCAGTGCTTCCTACCTAGACAGGACGTGGAACGAGCAGTACTTC.

This clonotype was recorded many times. The gene calls are TRBV6-1 and TRBJ2-1; TRBD1 matches 8 bases. Trimming took 2 bases from V and 8 from J; bases not matched to a gene: 5. The CDR3 extends over 14 amino acids. Looked up from germline, CDR1 is MNHNS and CDR2 is SASEGT. CDR3 nucleotides: TGTGCCAGCAGTGAACGCGGACAGGGCGATGAGCAGTTCTTC. Translated, it gives CASSERGQGDEQFF.

The chain employs TRBV28 and TRBJ1-1, with 7 bases lining up with TRBD1. With V trimmed by 2 bases and J by 3 bases, 3 bases remained unmatched. From germline, CDR1 is MDHEN and CDR2 SYDVKM. The CDR3 has 14 residues. CDR3 sequence reads: CASSLRDRYTEAFF. In nucleotides, the CDR3 is TGTGCCAGCAGTTTAAGGGACAGATACACTGAAGCTTTCTTT.

This clonotype has just a few counts. The chain carries TRBV5-1 and TRBJ2-7; D is perhaps TRBD2 (6 bases). CDR1 SGHRS and CDR2 YFSETQ come from the germline V gene. This CDR3 has 14 residues. The V gene lost 4 bases and the J gene lost 3 bases, with 14 bases spanning the gap. Here the CDR3 DNA reads TGCGCCAGCAGCCCGGGACTCGTGAGCTACGAGCAGTACGTC. Its protein product is CASSPGLVSYEQYV.

The chain employs TRBV7-9 and TRBJ1-1, with D hard to call. The CDR3 contains 14 residues. Per the germline V gene, CDR1 is SEHNR and CDR2 is FQNEAQ (reference sequence). V was cut by 5 bases and J by 3 bases, with 13 bases left in between. The CDR3 is CASSPPTYHTEAFF. The CDR3 DNA is TGTGCCAGCAGCCCGCCAACTTATCACACTGAAGCTTTCTTT.

This clonotype showed up just a few times. The V call is TRBV11-3, the J call TRBJ2-1; D is uncertain. This CDR3 comprises 17 residues. With 1 base removed from V and 0 bases from J, the gap between germline ends came to 13 bases. From germline, CDR1 is SGHNT and CDR2 YENEEA. The CDR3 DNA reads as TGTGCCAGCAGCTTAGGTGTAGCAGGCCTCTCCTACAATGAGCAGTTCTTC. Protein sequence: CASSLGVAGLSYNEQFF.

The table lists this clonotype with a few counts. V is TRBV12-3 or TRBV12-4 and J is TRBJ1-2; 7 nucleotides agree with TRBD1. With 1 base clipped from V and 5 bases from J, the junction kept 4 bases outside the gene matches. The CDR3 totals 14 residues. CDR3 loop: CASSLGRGVYGYTF. In DNA, the CDR3 is TGTGCCAGCAGTTTAGGCAGGGGGGTTTATGGCTACACCTTC.

This clonotype was seen many times. V gene TRBV3-1 combines with J gene TRBJ1-2, with no clear D. The germline gives CDR1 LGHDT, CDR2 YNNKEL (reference sequence). V was shortened by 1 base and J by 7 bases, with 13 bases between the two germline ends. This CDR3 has 14 residues. DNA of the CDR3: TGTGCCAGCAGCCAAGTAGTTTTTGGGGTTGGCTACACCTTC. Translation gives CASSQVVFGVGYTF.

The chain recombines TRBV18 with TRBJ2-7; D is unresolved. This CDR3 is 13 amino acids long. Germline loops: CDR1 KGHSH, CDR2 LQKENI. Trimming left V 0 bases short and J 6 bases short, with 9 bases between. CDR3: CASSPPSRGEQYF. The CDR3 DNA reads TGTGCCAGCTCACCACCATCCAGAGGCGAGCAGTACTTC.

The gene calls are TRBV7-7 and TRBJ2-5; D possibly corresponds to TRBD2 (6 bases). V shed 5 bases and J shed 5 bases, with 12 bases lying between them. Per germline, CDR1 SSHAT and CDR2 FNYEAQ (reference sequence). The CDR3 spans 13 residues. The DNA of the CDR3 is TGTGCCAGCAGCATGATTGGGGGGGAGACCCAGTACTTC. The encoded protein is CASSMIGGETQYF.

This chain joins TRBV7-9 and TRBJ2-6; D might be TRBD1 (6 bases). Germline V gives CDR1 SEHNR, CDR2 FQNEAQ (reference sequence). The CDR3 loop spans 16 amino acids. Trimming took off 11 bases at V and 0 bases at J, with 17 bases between the two ends. The CDR3 nucleotides are TGTGCCGGCACCCAGGGGATAGGCTCTGGGGCCAACGTCCTGACTTTC. This translates into CAGTQGIGSGANVLTF.

This clonotype occurred a few times. The chain couples TRBV18 to TRBJ2-3; 10 nucleotides line up with TRBD2. This CDR3 has 15 residues. V lost 3 bases and J lost 6; bases outside the gene matches: 6. From germline, CDR1 is KGHSH and CDR2 LQKENI. The CDR3: CASSPGLATPDTQYF. The CDR3 DNA is TGTGCCAGCTCACCGGGACTAGCGACGCCCGATACGCAGTATTTT. The complete variable domain, with remaining parts taken from reference TRBV18 and TRBJ2-3, reads NAGVMQNPRHLVRRRGQEARLRCSPMKGHSHVYWYRQLPEEGLKFMVYLQKENIIDESGMPKERFSAEFPKEGPSILRIQQVVRGDSAAYFCASSPGLATPDTQYFGPGTRLTVL.

This clonotype has ten or more counts. The chain couples TRBV7-9 to TRBJ1-2, with 10 positions matching TRBD1. Germline lookup yields CDR1 SEHNR and CDR2 FQNEAQ (reference sequence). CDR3 length: 16 amino acids. V was pared by 5 bases and J by 5 bases, with 11 bases of the junction left unmatched. CDR3 nucleotide sequence: TGTGCCAGCAGCCCCTCCGGGACAGGGGTCTCGTATGGCTACACCTTC. Translated, it gives CASSPSGTGVSYGYTF.

For this clonotype: This is likely a read error, given that the CDR3 carries no conserved phenylalanine or tryptophan at its end. The V call is TRBV9, the J call TRBJ2-1, with 7 nucleotides matching TRBD2. CDR3 size: 16 residues. V dropped 2 bases and J dropped 2; count of bases not matched to a gene: 7. In germline, CDR1 is SGDLS, CDR2 YYNGEE. CDR3 protein: CASSVRGDHTYNEQFS. As DNA, the CDR3 is TGTGCCAGCAGCGTTCGGGGGGACCATACCTACAATGAGCAGTTCTCC.

V is TRBV2 and J is TRBJ1-4; D is uncertain. Per germline, CDR1 SNHLY and CDR2 FYNNEI. CDR3 size: 11 residues. The V end lost 6 bases, the J end lost 6 bases, and 5 bases lay between the germline ends. The CDR3 reads CASRIYEKLFF. CDR3 sequence (DNA): TGTGCCAGCAGGATATATGAAAAACTGTTTTTT.